This record covers a single T cell receptor beta chain. V trimming: 4 bases; J trimming: 8 bases; junction bases outside the gene matches: 7. There are 14 residues in the CDR3. Germline V gene lookup returns CDR1 SGHRS and CDR2 YFSETQ. The sample belongs to a study of blood T cell repertoires in COVID-19. Background on the study: Donors in the United States, Italy and Spain gave samples during acute or convalescent COVID-19. T cells, B-cell-depleted T cells, or PBMCs supplied cDNA or gDNA.

In the original workflow: How many nucleated cells were present was estimated from reference gene primer amplification. The protocol was immunoSEQ multiplex PCR, while the TCRdb copy is restricted to in-frame clones and leaves out a portion. That table gives V, J and clone size, and the DNA gave D and trimming. This table has 240,000 or so clones, about 86% appearing once. The chain is built from TRBV5-1 and TRBJ1-4, with 8 positions matching TRBD1. Sequenced material: peripheral blood. This clonotype was sampled from a man between 60 and 75 years old with acute or convalescent COVID-19. CDR3 DNA sequence: TGCGCCAGCAGCGCCGGACAGGGTTACGAAAAACTGTTTTTT. As protein: CASSAGQGYEKLFF.